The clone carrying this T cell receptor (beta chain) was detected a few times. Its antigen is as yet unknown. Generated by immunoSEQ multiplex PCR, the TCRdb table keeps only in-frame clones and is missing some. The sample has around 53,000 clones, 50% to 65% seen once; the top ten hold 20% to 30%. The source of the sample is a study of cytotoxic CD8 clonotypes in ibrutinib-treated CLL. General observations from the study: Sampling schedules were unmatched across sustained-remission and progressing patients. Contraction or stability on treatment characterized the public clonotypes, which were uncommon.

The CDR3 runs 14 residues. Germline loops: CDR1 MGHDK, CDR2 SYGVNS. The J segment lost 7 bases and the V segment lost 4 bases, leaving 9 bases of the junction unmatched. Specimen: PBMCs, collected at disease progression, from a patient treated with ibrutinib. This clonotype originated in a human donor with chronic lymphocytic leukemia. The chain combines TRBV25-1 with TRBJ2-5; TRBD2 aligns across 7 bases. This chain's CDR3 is CASSGGGIMGTQYF. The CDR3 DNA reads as TGTGCCAGCAGTGGGGGGGGGATCATGGGGACCCAGTACTTC.